Shown below are 19 T cell receptor beta chains from a single sample sequenced in a study of blood T cell repertoires in COVID-19. Repertoires were generated with immunoSEQ multiplex PCR, while TCRdb's copy carries only in-frame clones and drops some. This table holds 300,000 to 350,000 clones, around 87% found once. The sample consisted of PBMCs or T cells enriched from blood (not recorded which). The receptors here all came from a woman aged 18-29 years with acute COVID-19.

The rearrangement joins TRBV28 to TRBJ2-7; TRBD1 aligns across 7 bases. Germline CDR1 and CDR2: MDHEN and SYDVKM. The CDR3 spans 14 residues. J was trimmed by 8 bases and V by 8 bases; bases with no gene match: 15. The CDR3 bases are TGTGCCAGCGGCCCGGGACAGCCCTCTGTGAAGCAGTACTTC. Protein: CASGPGQPSVKQYF.

The V and J genes are TRBV27 and TRBJ1-2, with 8 positions matching TRBD1. J was trimmed by 7 bases and V by 3 bases; bases with no gene match: 4. CDR1 is MNHEY and CDR2 is SMNVEV in the germline V gene (reference sequence). CDR3 size: 13 residues. CDR3 DNA sequence: TGTGCCAGCAGTTTCATGGACAGGGTTGGCTACACCTTC. Translated, it gives CASSFMDRVGYTF.

V and J are TRBV7-9 and TRBJ2-6, with no clear D. Trimming took off 1 base at V and 12 bases at J, with 13 bases between the two ends. Germline loops: CDR1 SEHNR, CDR2 FQNEAQ (reference sequence). The CDR3 is made up of 14 amino acids. The CDR3 spells CASSLVPPVGVLTF. CDR3 nucleotides: TGTGCCAGCAGCTTAGTTCCCCCGGTCGGCGTCCTGACTTTC.

This chain's CDR3 is CASSLTVSYEQYF. The CDR3 coding sequence is TGTGCCAGTAGTTTGACAGTCTCCTACGAGCAGTACTTC. The rearrangement links TRBV19 to TRBJ2-7; perhaps TRBD1 as D (5 bases). The CDR3 sequence is 13 residues long. Trimming removed 5 bases from V and 0 bases from J, with 8 bases in between. CDR1 is LNHDA and CDR2 is SQIVND in the germline V gene (reference sequence).

The rearrangement joins TRBV25-1 to TRBJ1-2, with D possibly TRBD1 on 5 matching bases. Germline V gene data show CDR1 as MGHDK and CDR2 as SYGVNS. CDR3 length: 14 amino acids. V was pared by 4 bases and J by 0 bases, with 9 bases between. This CDR3 reads CASSVQGSNYGYTF. The CDR3, as DNA: TGTGCCAGCAGTGTCCAGGGTTCTAACTATGGCTACACCTTC.

This clone was seen just once. The chain combines TRBV28 with TRBJ1-2, with a weak D call TRBD1 (5 bases). V gave up 5 bases and J gave up 4 bases, with 17 bases separating them. Germline CDR1 is MDHEN and CDR2 is SYDVKM. This CDR3 is built from 15 residues. The DNA for the CDR3 is TGTGCCAGCAGTAGTTACCTCGGGGGTGCCTATGGCTACACCTTC. Amino acids: CASSSYLGGAYGYTF.

The chain carries TRBV11-2 and TRBJ1-6; TRBD1 matches 7 bases. Germline loops: CDR1 SGHAT, CDR2 FQNNGV. CDR3 length: 14 amino acids. Unmatched junction bases numbered 5, after V lost 5 bases and J lost 7 bases. CDR3: CASSRGTENSPLHF. CDR3 coding DNA: TGTGCCAGCAGCCGCGGGACAGAAAATTCACCCCTCCACTTT.

The chain combines TRBV9 with TRBJ2-3; 10 positions agree with TRBD2. The CDR3 spans 16 residues. The V segment lost 5 bases and the J segment 2 bases; nucleotides outside the gene matches: 8. CDR1 is SGDLS and CDR2 is YYNGEE in the germline V gene. As DNA, the CDR3 is TGTGCCAGCAGTCCGTCTAGCGGGAGAGACACAGATACGCAGTATTTT. Its translation: CASSPSSGRDTDTQYF. Combining the CDR3 with reference TRBV9 and TRBJ2-3 gives the whole variable domain DSGVTQTPKHLITATGQRVTLRCSPRSGDLSVYWYQQSLDQGLQFLIQYYNGEERAKGNILERFSAQQFPDLHSELNLSSLELGDSALYFCASSPSSGRDTDTQYFGPGTRLTVL.

The chain couples TRBV7-2 to TRBJ1-2, with 11 bases lining up with TRBD1. The CDR3 has 15 residues. Germline assignment: CDR1 SGHTA and CDR2 FQGNSA. V lost 4 bases and J lost 4; bases outside the gene matches: 5. The CDR3 DNA sequence: TGTGCCAGCAGCTGGGGGACAGGGGGTATCTATGGCTACACCTTC. Amino acids: CASSWGTGGIYGYTF.

CDR3 coding DNA: TGCGCCAGCAGTGTATCGAGCGTATCCTACGAGCAGTACTTC. It encodes CASSVSSVSYEQYF. The chain combines TRBV10-2 with TRBJ2-7; no reliable D call. The CDR3 covers 14 residues. The germline CDR1 and CDR2 sequences are WSHSY and SAAADI. Trimming pared 4 bases from V and 1 base from J, leaving 11 bases between.

This chain connects TRBV10-3 to TRBJ2-5; 11 bases map to TRBD2. The CDR3 is made up of 19 amino acids. Germline V CDR1 and CDR2: ENHRY, SYGVKD. Unmatched junction bases numbered 19, after V lost 5 bases and J lost 5 bases. DNA of the CDR3: TGTGCCATCAGTCCCGGCTTCGGGACTAGCGGAGAGAGGTCGGAGACCCAGTACTTC. Its protein product is CAISPGFGTSGERSETQYF.

V is TRBV28 and J is TRBJ2-2; TRBD2 matches at 8 bases. In germline, CDR1 is MDHEN, CDR2 SYDVKM. V lost 5 bases, J lost 6 bases, and 11 bases stayed unmatched. The CDR3 has 16 residues. CDR3 DNA sequence: TGTGCCAGCAGTCCCTCGACTAGCGTATATTCCGGGGAGCTGTTTTTT. This encodes CASSPSTSVYSGELFF.

V is TRBV11-2 and J is TRBJ2-2; weak D call: TRBD2 (6 bases). V was pared by 5 bases and J by 4 bases, with 23 bases between. Per germline, CDR1 SGHAT and CDR2 FQNNGV. The CDR3 has 18 amino acids. The chain's CDR3 is CASSPGLILGRGTGELFF. In DNA, the CDR3 is TGTGCCAGCAGCCCGGGACTTATATTGGGGAGAGGCACCGGGGAGCTGTTTTTT. Drawing the rest from reference TRBV11-2 and TRBJ2-2, the complete variable domain is EAGVAQSPRYKIIEKRQSVAFWCNPISGHATLYWYQQILGQGPKLLIQFQNNGVVDDSQLPKDRFSAERLKGVDSTLKIQPAKLEDSAVYLCASSPGLILGRGTGELFFGEGSRLTVL.

The chain combines TRBV12-5 with TRBJ2-3, with 7 bases fitting TRBD2. Germline lookup yields CDR1 LGHNT and CDR2 FRNRAP. This CDR3 has 14 amino acids. V gave up 9 bases and J gave up 2 bases; unmatched junction bases: 8. Written as DNA, the CDR3 is TGTGCTAGCGAACCCGGGGGGATCACAGATACGCAGTATTTT. Encoded protein: CASEPGGITDTQYF.

This clone was detected only once. This chain joins TRBV7-2 and TRBJ1-4, with 7 positions matching TRBD1. Losses at the gene ends were 0 bases for V and 8 bases for J; bases not matched to a gene: 9. The CDR3 consists of 16 residues. Germline CDR1 and CDR2: SGHTA and FQGNSA. CDR3 sequence (DNA): TGTGCCAGCAGCTTAGCAGGGGGCAGGCGTGGGGAAAAACTGTTTTTT. Translation: CASSLAGGRRGEKLFF.

The chain recombines TRBV6-5 with TRBJ1-1; the D is unclear. CDR3 length: 13 residues. The germline V gene encodes CDR1 MNHEY and CDR2 SVGAGI. V gave up 8 bases and J gave up 3 bases, with 13 bases separating them. CDR3 nucleotides: TGTGCCAGCTCGACACCTCAGGACACTGAAGCTTTCTTT. Residues: CASSTPQDTEAFF.

The chain is built from TRBV19 and TRBJ2-1; 8 bases match TRBD1. Germline V gives CDR1 LNHDA, CDR2 SQIVND (reference sequence). The ends lost 1 base at V and 3 bases at J; junction bases unmatched: 2. The CDR3 runs 15 residues. In nucleotides, the CDR3 is TGTGCCAGTAGTATAGCTGGGACAGGCTACAATGAGCAGTTCTTC. It translates to CASSIAGTGYNEQFF.

The CDR3 loop reads CASSLSGPQHF. CDR3 in DNA: TGTGCCAGCAGTTTATCCGGGCCCCAGCATTTT. The rearrangement joins TRBV28 to TRBJ1-5; D uncertain. Germline V CDR1 and CDR2: MDHEN, SYDVKM. V was shortened by 1 base and J by 9 bases, with 4 bases between the two germline ends. The CDR3 extends over 11 amino acids. The whole variable domain, filled in from reference TRBV28 and TRBJ1-5, reads DVKVTQSSRYLVKRTGEKVFLECVQDMDHENMFWYRQDPGLGLRLIYFSYDVKMKEKGDIPEGYSVSREKKERFSLILESASTNQTSMYLCASSLSGPQHFGDGTRLSIL.

This chain uses TRBV24-1 with TRBJ1-5; weak D call: TRBD1 (6 bases). CDR1 and CDR2 (germline): KGHDR, SFDVKD. V lost 3 bases to trimming and J lost 2 bases, with 10 bases between them. The CDR3 sequence is 15 residues long. The CDR3 nucleotides read TGTGCCACCAGTGATGACAGGCAAGGCAATCAGCCCCAGCATTTT. As protein: CATSDDRQGNQPQHF.